This T cell receptor (beta chain) was recovered during a study of synovial regulatory T cells in juvenile arthritis (dated by TCRdb to 2013 to 2016). Background on the whole study: Among the sequenced patients, a few were classified as therapy-naive, methotrexate plus infliximab was given to one, methotrexate was given to over five, and treatment information was unavailable for one. Although effector T cell subsets in the cohort were also sequenced for comparisons, the Treg dataset on its own covers only blood and synovial fluid Treg cells. The study compared the TCRbeta CDR3 repertoires of blood iaTreg cells, other blood Treg cells and synovial fluid Treg cells taken from matched patient samples. TCR repertoire comparisons included Treg and Teff subsets from 11 JIA patients with active disease. The research as a whole found: Compared with other blood Treg cells, blood iaTreg cells had lower TCR diversity, a finding consistent with antigen-driven expansion. Across patients, iaTreg TCR repertoires were largely private and overlapped partially with synovial Teff repertoires and blood CPL repertoires. Synovial Treg cells shared more CDR3 sequences with iaTreg cells than with other blood Treg cells; Chao-Jaccard similarity confirmed closer relation.

The donors for the TCR repertoire analysis were approximately 11 juvenile idiopathic arthritis patients with active disease who had not reached inactive disease, of whom 3 were polyarticular and 8 were oligoarticular. The TCR-sequenced patients had a median age of approximately 12 years (range roughly 2.1-22.9) and median disease duration of about seven years (range 0.2-19.1). The samples for TCR repertoire analysis were obtained at two Italian centres. Peripheral blood mononuclear cells were isolated by Histopaque-1077 density gradient and cryopreserved in roughly 90% FCS with about 10% DMSO. CDR1 and CDR2 were assigned from the germline V gene (reference sequence) as WNHNN and SYGVQD. Including the terminal cysteine and phenylalanine, the CDR3 comprises 15 residues. The DNA is not on file. The library was obtained by the immunoSEQ multiplex PCR assay. TCRbeta CDR3 sequencing was carried out by Adaptive Biotechnologies. Per the authors' processing: Repertoire similarity used the Chao-modified Jaccard index and median clonotype overlap from 200 random subsamples at equal sample size. Similarity analyses used either productive nucleotide sequences or in silico-translated amino acid sequences. Repertoires were compared using hierarchical clustering with single linkage and t-SNE, both based on Chao-modified Jaccard distances. Repertoire diversity was quantified with the Renyi index, after sample size normalisation, across a range of alpha values. Not all clones reach the TCRdb copy of this immuneACCESS table, which keeps in-frame sequences only. Checked studies attribute under half of the gap to unresolved V genes and leave the rest unexplained. V, J and clone size are those of that table, while D and trimming were read from the DNA. The sample's records list about 10,000 clones. Over 0.85% of the sample is in the top ten clones.

A word on this clone: Its antigen target is currently unknown.

This sequence originates from a donor aged 2-30 years with juvenile idiopathic arthritis. The rearranged segments are TRBV10-1 and TRBJ1-3. Sequencing used Treg cells from blood. The sample's cell subset or site, from its label and the paper: remaining (HLA-DR-negative) circulating blood Treg cells. The CDR3 is CASSDSSSSGNTIYF.